The 26 T cell receptor beta chains given below trace back to one sample, sequenced in a study of T cells after yellow fever vaccination. MiXCR was run by TCRdb on the 5' RACE reads, yielding one entry per CDR3 protein. The sample lists about 220,000 distinct CDR3 sequences, approximately 3% occurring once. The material was CD4+ T cells sorted from PBMCs, obtained 10 days after the yellow fever booster vaccination. Every receptor here comes from a man aged 18 to 30 who received the YFV17D yellow fever vaccine.

This chain joins TRBV27 and TRBJ2-1, with 11 bases that match TRBD2. Germline CDR1 MNHEY, CDR2 SMNVEV (reference sequence). The trim removed 3 bases at V and 4 bases at J, leaving 5 bases unmatched. The CDR3 covers 16 residues. The DNA of the CDR3 is TGTGCCAGCAGTTTGGTGGGGACTAGCGGTTACAATGAGCAGTTCTTC. Its translation is CASSLVGTSGYNEQFF.

This clonotype appeared many times. V and J are TRBV9 and TRBJ2-1; D is unclear. This CDR3 has 16 residues. V lost 0 bases to trimming and J lost 0 bases, with 10 bases between them. Germline V gene lookup returns CDR1 SGDLS and CDR2 YYNGEE. For the CDR3, the DNA is TGTGCCAGCAGCGTAGGTATCTCGATCTCCTACAATGAGCAGTTCTTC. Its translation is CASSVGISISYNEQFF. Supplemented by reference TRBV9 and TRBJ2-1, the full variable domain reads DSGVTQTPKHLITATGQRVTLRCSPRSGDLSVYWYQQSLDQGLQFLIQYYNGEERAKGNILERFSAQQFPDLHSELNLSSLELGDSALYFCASSVGISISYNEQFFGPGTRLTVL.

This clonotype came up many times. This chain connects TRBV18 to TRBJ2-3; a weak D match, TRBD2 (5 bases). Looked up from germline, CDR1 is KGHSH and CDR2 is LQKENI. The V and J ends lost 3 bases and 6 bases respectively, with 10 bases between them. This CDR3 is 13 amino acids long. This chain's CDR3 is CASSPWGEDTQYF. CDR3 in DNA: TGTGCCAGCTCACCCTGGGGAGAGGATACGCAGTATTTT.

V and J are TRBV20-1 and TRBJ2-3; tentatively, D is TRBD2 (6 bases). This CDR3 is built from 14 residues. V shed 0 bases and J shed 6 bases, with 13 bases lying between them. The germline V gene has CDR1 DFQATT and CDR2 SNEGSKA (reference sequence). The chain's CDR3 is CSARDGAGGDTQYF. The CDR3, as DNA: TGCAGTGCTAGAGATGGGGCAGGAGGGGATACGCAGTATTTT.

This clonotype came up many times. V is TRBV6-5 and J is TRBJ2-1; TRBD2 matches 12 bases. The germline V gene encodes CDR1 MNHEY and CDR2 SVGAGI. V lost 3 bases, J lost 4 bases, and 1 base stayed unmatched. CDR3 size: 15 residues. DNA of the CDR3: TGTGCCAGCAGTTATACTAGCGGGGGGTACAATGAGCAGTTCTTC. Protein: CASSYTSGGYNEQFF.

This clonotype was found many times. The J gene is TRBJ1-6, the V gene TRBV5-4; no reliable D call. The CDR3 is 17 residues long. Germline V lookup: CDR1 SGHNT, CDR2 YYREEE (reference sequence). Trimming took 0 bases from V and 8 from J, leaving 18 bases between them. The CDR3 DNA sequence: TGTGCCAGCAGCTTGGTCTTCGCCACGACGAGGGATTCACCCCTCCACTTT. It specifies CASSLVFATTRDSPLHF.

The chain links TRBV3-1 to TRBJ2-3; 9 bases map to TRBD2. The CDR3 sequence is 16 residues long. V lost 5 bases, J lost 2 bases, and 8 bases stayed unmatched. Germline loops: CDR1 LGHDT, CDR2 YNNKEL (reference sequence). The DNA of the CDR3 is TGTGCCAGCAGCTCCTTAGCGGGGGTCCTCACAGATACGCAGTATTTT. Amino acids: CASSSLAGVLTDTQYF.

This clonotype has only a few counts. This chain joins TRBV5-1 and TRBJ2-2, with D hard to call. Germline V gene lookup returns CDR1 SGHRS and CDR2 YFSETQ. The ends were cut back, 0 bases at V and 1 base at J, with 10 bases in the middle. The CDR3 length is 16 residues. CDR3: CASSLVGSGNTGELFF. As DNA, the CDR3 is TGCGCCAGCAGCTTGGTAGGGTCAGGGAACACCGGGGAGCTGTTTTTT. Variable domain in full (rest from reference TRBV5-1 and TRBJ2-2): KAGVTQTPRYLIKTRGQQVTLSCSPISGHRSVSWYQQTPGQGLQFLFEYFSETQRNKGNFPGRFSGRQFSNSRSEMNVSTLELGDSALYLCASSLVGSGNTGELFFGEGSRLTVL.

This chain joins TRBV20-1 and TRBJ1-2; no clear D gene. V lost 5 bases, J lost 0 bases, and 13 bases lay in between. CDR1 and CDR2 from the germline V gene are DFQATT and SNEGSKA (reference sequence). CDR3 length equals 14 residues. The CDR3 sequence is CSAAAPVSNYGYTF. CDR3 nucleotides: TGCAGTGCTGCGGCTCCGGTCTCTAACTATGGCTACACCTTC.

The chain employs TRBV5-1 and TRBJ2-1, with 11 bases identical to TRBD2. After removal of 1 base from V and 5 bases from J, the junction contained 8 bases not matched to a gene. The CDR3 consists of 17 residues. The germline V gene encodes CDR1 SGHRS and CDR2 YFSETQ. CDR3 sequence reads: CASSLPQPGLADNEQFF. DNA of the CDR3: TGCGCCAGCAGCTTGCCACAACCGGGACTAGCGGACAATGAGCAGTTCTTC.

This clonotype was detected many times. The chain combines TRBV12-3 or TRBV12-4 with TRBJ2-1; D gene unclear. There are 14 residues in the CDR3. Between the trimmed V and J ends, which lost 1 base and 6 bases, there was a span of 10 bases. The CDR3 reads CASSLGVVSNEQFF. The DNA of the CDR3 is TGTGCCAGCAGTTTAGGGGTAGTTAGCAATGAGCAGTTCTTC.

This clonotype was picked up many times. The chain joins TRBV20-1 to TRBJ2-5; the match to TRBD2 covers 11 bases. V lost 1 base and J lost 1; bases outside the gene matches: 2. This CDR3 is built from 15 residues. CDR1 DFQATT and CDR2 SNEGSKA come from the germline V gene (reference sequence). The CDR3 is CSARGSGGAQETQYF. The CDR3 DNA is TGCAGTGCTAGAGGTAGCGGGGGGGCCCAAGAGACCCAGTACTTC.

The chain carries TRBV27 and TRBJ1-2, with D tentatively TRBD1 (6 bases). CDR1 is MNHEY and CDR2 is SMNVEV in the germline V gene (reference sequence). CDR3 size: 14 residues. With 3 bases removed from V and 8 bases from J, the gap between germline ends came to 16 bases. The CDR3 DNA follows: TGTGCCAGCAGTTTCGGTCCGGGGGGCGGCGGCTACACCTTC. The encoded protein is CASSFGPGGGGYTF.

This clonotype was seen at least ten times. The chain is built from TRBV6-2 or TRBV6-3 and TRBJ1-2; 9 nucleotides align to TRBD1. This CDR3 has 14 amino acids. In germline, CDR1 is MNHEY, CDR2 SVGEGT. V gave up 9 bases and J gave up 4 bases; unmatched junction bases: 9. Here the CDR3 DNA reads TGTGCCAGTGCCCGCGGGACAGGGCTCTATGGCTACACCTTC. Protein product: CASARGTGLYGYTF.

The table lists this clonotype with a few counts. The chain employs TRBV28 and TRBJ1-6; D not certain. The germline V gene encodes CDR1 MDHEN and CDR2 SYDVKM. CDR3 length: 15 residues. V shed 6 bases and J shed 6 bases, with 15 bases lying between them. This CDR3 reads CASSRHGSSNSPLHF. CDR3 nucleotide sequence: TGTGCCAGCAGCCGTCACGGGAGTTCTAATTCACCCCTCCACTTT.

This clonotype has a handful of counts. The V call is TRBV4-2, the J call TRBJ1-5; D remains unclear. The CDR3 runs 14 residues. Germline values: CDR1 LGHNA, CDR2 YNFKEQ. The V end was cut by 4 bases, the J end by 4 bases, with 11 bases between. This chain's CDR3 is CASSPGGPNQPQHF. The CDR3 bases are TGTGCCAGCAGCCCGGGTGGCCCTAATCAGCCCCAGCATTTT.

Many counts were recorded for this clonotype. The gene calls are TRBV7-3 and TRBJ2-5; 13 positions agree with TRBD2. Germline lookup yields CDR1 SGHTA and CDR2 FQGTGA. The CDR3 is 15 amino acids. V gave up 3 bases and J gave up 3 bases; unmatched junction bases: 1. Here the CDR3 reads CASSFGTSGEETQYF. For the CDR3, the DNA is TGTGCCAGCAGCTTTGGGACTAGCGGGGAAGAGACCCAGTACTTC.

This sequence joins TRBV12-3 or TRBV12-4 and TRBJ1-3; the D gene is possibly TRBD1 (6 bases). The CDR3 sequence is 16 residues long. The V and J ends lost 3 bases and 0 bases respectively, with 12 bases between them. CDR3 nucleotides: TGTGCCAGCAGTTTGGGGCAGGGGAGCTCTGGAAACACCATATATTTT. This codes for CASSLGQGSSGNTIYF.

This clonotype has a count of ten or more. The chain couples TRBV7-2 to TRBJ2-3, with 8 bases matching TRBD1. J lost 5 bases, V lost 5 bases, and 9 bases had no gene match. Per germline, CDR1 SGHTA and CDR2 FQGNSA. The CDR3 totals 15 residues. CDR3 amino acids: CASSGGQEGRDTQYF. In DNA form, the CDR3 reads TGTGCCAGCAGCGGGGGACAGGAGGGAAGAGATACGCAGTATTTT.

This clonotype showed up many times. CDR3 sequence: CASSFLANNEKLFF. For the CDR3, the DNA is TGTGCCAGCAGTTTCCTGGCCAATAATGAAAAACTGTTTTTT. V usage is TRBV12-3 or TRBV12-4 and J usage is TRBJ1-4; D is unclear. The CDR3 consists of 14 residues. The germline V and J ends were trimmed by 3 bases and 4 bases, with 9 bases remaining between them.

In this sample, this clonotype turned up a few times. The V call is TRBV3-1, the J call TRBJ2-2; 9 bases line up with TRBD1. Germline trimming cut 5 bases from V and 5 bases from J; bases unmatched to any gene: 6. The length of the CDR3 is 15 residues. Germline CDR1 is LGHDT and CDR2 is YNNKEL (reference sequence). CDR3 DNA sequence: TGTGCCAGCAGCGGCCGGGACAGGGATACCGGGGAGCTGTTTTTT. Translation gives CASSGRDRDTGELFF.

This clonotype showed up just a few times. The rearrangement links TRBV5-4 to TRBJ2-3, with 9 bases lining up with TRBD2. V gave up 1 base and J gave up 2 bases; unmatched junction bases: 5. The germline gives CDR1 SGHNT, CDR2 YYREEE (reference sequence). This CDR3 has 16 residues. The CDR3 nucleotides are TGTGCCAGCAGCTTGAAGCTAGCGGGAACCACAGATACGCAGTATTTT. This codes for CASSLKLAGTTDTQYF.

Ten or more counts support this clonotype. The genes are TRBV3-1 and TRBJ2-4; possibly TRBD1 for D (6 bases). V lost 3 bases and J 1 base, leaving 10 bases between the germline ends. The CDR3 is made up of 15 amino acids. Germline CDR1 reads LGHDT; CDR2 reads YNNKEL (reference sequence). The CDR3 DNA is TGTGCCAGCAGCCAGGACAGTATGGCCAAAAACATTCAGTACTTC. Protein: CASSQDSMAKNIQYF. Supplemented by reference TRBV3-1 and TRBJ2-4, the full variable domain reads DTAVSQTPKYLVTQMGNDKSIKCEQNLGHDTMYWYKQDSKKFLKIMFSYNNKELIINETVPNRFSPKSPDKAHLNLHINSLELGDSAVYFCASSQDSMAKNIQYFGAGTRLSVL.

This clonotype was counted many times. The rearrangement joins TRBV20-1 to TRBJ1-1, with TRBD1 as a possible D gene (5 bases). Deletions cut 5 bases from V and 2 bases from J, with 9 bases between. The germline V gene encodes CDR1 DFQATT and CDR2 SNEGSKA (reference sequence). This CDR3 is 12 amino acids long. The CDR3 DNA reads TGCAGTGCTTTGGGGCCTAACACTGAAGCTTTCTTT. Amino acid sequence: CSALGPNTEAFF.

This clonotype was seen at least ten times. The genes are TRBV2 and TRBJ2-3; unclear D gene. The germline gives CDR1 SNHLY, CDR2 FYNNEI. Trimming shortened V by 2 bases and J by 6 bases, and 9 bases separated the two germline ends. The CDR3 is 13 amino acids. The CDR3 DNA sequence: TGTGCCAGCAGTGAACCCTTCACGGATACGCAGTATTTT. The encoded protein is CASSEPFTDTQYF.

This clonotype was detected a few times. The gene calls are TRBV5-1 and TRBJ2-5; 8 bases line up with TRBD1. This CDR3 is 16 amino acids long. Per germline, CDR1 SGHRS and CDR2 YFSETQ. With V trimmed by 1 base and J by 2 bases, 7 bases remained unmatched. The CDR3 sequence is CASSLTGTGAQETQYF. The CDR3 DNA reads as TGCGCCAGCAGCTTGACGGGGACAGGCGCTCAAGAGACCCAGTACTTC.